A single sample is the source of the 28 T cell receptor beta chains below, sequenced in a study of blood T cell repertoires in COVID-19. Sequencing was performed with immunoSEQ multiplex PCR; in TCRdb, only in-frame clones are kept and a portion is missing. The sample consists of about 100,000 clones, around 82% of them appearing once. The sample taken for sequencing was peripheral blood. The receptors were sampled from a human donor in a cohort sampled during active COVID-19.

V gene TRBV19 combines with J gene TRBJ2-7; TRBD2 aligns across 13 bases. The CDR3 totals 13 residues. V trimming: 8 bases; J trimming: 2 bases; junction bases outside the gene matches: 0. The germline V gene encodes CDR1 LNHDA and CDR2 SQIVND (reference sequence). CDR3 residues: CASGLAGAYEQYF. In nucleotides, the CDR3 is TGTGCCAGTGGACTAGCGGGGGCCTACGAGCAGTACTTC.

This chain uses TRBV19 with TRBJ2-1; TRBD2 matches 8 bases. From germline, CDR1 is LNHDA and CDR2 SQIVND (reference sequence). The V and J ends lost 2 bases and 3 bases, in that order; junction bases with no gene match: 9. The CDR3 has 17 amino acids. CDR3 in amino acids: CASSIRQAGAVYNEQFF. The CDR3 DNA reads TGTGCCAGTAGTATACGTCAAGCGGGAGCGGTCTACAATGAGCAGTTCTTC.

The V call is TRBV28, the J call TRBJ1-2, with 7 nucleotides matching TRBD1. The germline V gene has CDR1 MDHEN and CDR2 SYDVKM. Germline trimming cut 6 bases from V and 5 bases from J; bases unmatched to any gene: 9. The CDR3 is 14 amino acids. In nucleotides, the CDR3 is TGTGCCAGCAGCTTACCACAGGGGTTATATGGCTACACCTTC. Protein: CASSLPQGLYGYTF.

The gene calls are TRBV7-9 and TRBJ1-1; no clear D. The CDR3 consists of 13 residues. V was trimmed by 1 base and J by 4 bases, leaving 7 bases between them. Per the germline V gene, CDR1 is SEHNR and CDR2 is FQNEAQ (reference sequence). CDR3 loop: CASSLGTTTEAFF. CDR3 coding DNA: TGTGCCAGCAGCTTAGGTACAACCACTGAAGCTTTCTTT.

V and J are TRBV24-1 and TRBJ2-2, with 11 nucleotides matching TRBD2. Germline CDR1 KGHDR, CDR2 SFDVKD. This CDR3 is built from 17 residues. V trimming: 5 bases; J trimming: 2 bases; junction bases outside the gene matches: 6. The CDR3 spells CATSGRGLAENTGELFF. For the CDR3, the DNA is TGTGCCACCAGTGGGCGGGGACTAGCGGAAAACACCGGGGAGCTGTTTTTT.

With respect to this clone: One junction end disagrees with the germline gene, perhaps due to a read error. This sequence joins TRBV7-7 and TRBJ2-2; D perhaps matches TRBD2 (6 bases). Germline V gene data show CDR1 as SSHAT and CDR2 as FNYEAQ (reference sequence). This CDR3 contains 16 residues. CDR3 in DNA: TGTGCTAGCAGCTTAGTGCCGGGAGTTCGGACTGGGGAGCTGTTTTTT. This encodes CASSLVPGVRTGELFF.

The chain couples TRBV3-1 (or the pseudogene TRBV3-2) to TRBJ1-5; TRBD1 is a possible D gene (6 bases). Trimming pared 3 bases from V and 6 bases from J, leaving 21 bases between. The CDR3 is made up of 17 amino acids. Germline CDR1 and CDR2: LGHDT and YNNKEL (reference sequence). The CDR3 here is CASSQGGGRFGSQPQHF. CDR3 sequence (DNA): TGTGCCAGCAGCCAGGGGGGGGGCAGGTTTGGGTCTCAGCCCCAGCATTTT.

The rearrangement joins TRBV19 to TRBJ2-7; D is unclear. Deletions cut 4 bases from V and 0 bases from J, with 10 bases between. CDR1 LNHDA and CDR2 SQIVND come from the germline V gene (reference sequence). This CDR3 contains 14 residues. The CDR3 protein is CASSTTMSSYEQYV. The CDR3 DNA reads TGTGCCAGTAGTACGACAATGAGCTCCTACGAGCAGTACGTC.

This chain links TRBV5-8 with TRBJ2-1; TRBD2 aligns across 12 bases. Germline-derived CDR1 and CDR2 are SGHTS and YDEGEE. Germline trimming cut 4 bases from V and 9 bases from J; bases unmatched to any gene: 8. This CDR3 spans 15 amino acids. The CDR3 sequence: CASSLRLAGVFEQFF. Written as DNA, the CDR3 is TGTGCCAGCAGCCTACGACTAGCGGGAGTATTTGAGCAGTTCTTC.

This clone was recorded a few times. The chain joins TRBV27 to TRBJ1-5, with D maybe TRBD1 (5 bases). This CDR3 spans 14 amino acids. The V end lost 2 bases, the J end lost 6 bases, and 11 bases lay between the germline ends. Germline CDR1 and CDR2: MNHEY and SMNVEV (reference sequence). This CDR3 reads CASSLARAAQPQHF. CDR3 bases: TGTGCCAGCAGTTTAGCCAGGGCGGCTCAGCCCCAGCATTTT.

The V call is TRBV11-1, the J call TRBJ2-5; TRBD2 might be the D (6 bases). Trimming stripped 4 bases from V and 5 bases from J, with 17 bases between. This CDR3 spans 15 amino acids. Looked up from germline, CDR1 is SGHAT and CDR2 is FQDESV (reference sequence). The CDR3 sequence is CASSSSNPRGETQYF. CDR3 bases: TGTGCCAGCAGCTCCTCAAATCCCCGGGGGGAGACCCAGTACTTC.

V and J are TRBV6-6 and TRBJ1-5, with TRBD1 identical over 7 bases. Germline values: CDR1 MNHNY, CDR2 SVGAGI (reference sequence). The CDR3 covers 15 residues. Germline trimming cut 4 bases from V and 1 base from J; bases unmatched to any gene: 4. CDR3 coding DNA: TGTGCCAGCAGTTTCCGGGACAGCAGCAATCAGCCCCAGCATTTT. Its protein is CASSFRDSSNQPQHF.

The V and J genes are TRBV7-9 and TRBJ2-7; 7 bases are a match to TRBD1. Germline lookup yields CDR1 SEHNR and CDR2 FQNEAQ (reference sequence). CDR3 length: 15 residues. V lost 3 bases, J lost 2 bases, and 7 bases stayed unmatched. The CDR3 DNA is TGTGCCAGCAGCTTGGCCGCAGGGGGAACCTACGAGCAGTACGTC. Translating gives CASSLAAGGTYEQYV.

The chain joins TRBV3-1 (or the pseudogene TRBV3-2) to TRBJ1-3; possible D gene TRBD1, 5 bases. Germline V gene data show CDR1 as LGHDT and CDR2 as YNNKEL (reference sequence). Between the trimmed V and J ends, which lost 5 bases and 7 bases, there was a span of 12 bases. CDR3 length: 13 residues. CDR3 bases: TGTGCCAGCAGCGAAATCCGGGGGAACACCATATATTTT. Residues: CASSEIRGNTIYF.

This clone has only a few counts. The CDR3 sequence: CASSPLSQGNQETQYF. CDR3 nucleotides: TGTGCCAGCTCACCACTATCCCAGGGCAACCAAGAGACCCAGTACTTC. The genes are TRBV18 and TRBJ2-5; TRBD1 might be the D (5 bases). This CDR3 has 16 residues. The germline gives CDR1 KGHSH, CDR2 LQKENI. Trimming cost V 1 base and J 0 bases, with 12 bases left between them. Full variable domain (outside the CDR3, taken from reference TRBV18 and TRBJ2-5): NAGVMQNPRHLVRRRGQEARLRCSPMKGHSHVYWYRQLPEEGLKFMVYLQKENIIDESGMPKERFSAEFPKEGPSILRIQQVVRGDSAAYFCASSPLSQGNQETQYFGPGTRLLVL.

As concerns this clone: A read error may account for a junction end that differs from germline. The J gene is TRBJ1-4, the V gene TRBV28; 8 positions match TRBD1. CDR3 length equals 12 residues. CDR1 is MDHEN, CDR2 SYDVKM, per germline. The CDR3, as DNA: TGTGCCAGCAGTCAACCCGGGACAGGTACCTTCTTT. Encoded protein: CASSQPGTGTFF.

This chain joins TRBV6-5 and TRBJ2-1; 12 nucleotides match TRBD2. CDR1 is MNHEY and CDR2 is SVGAGI in the germline V gene. The ends lost 6 bases at V and 8 bases at J; junction bases unmatched: 8. The CDR3 runs to 15 residues. CDR3 residues: CASRISTSGSHEQFF. As DNA, the CDR3 is TGTGCCAGCAGGATATCGACTAGCGGGAGCCATGAGCAGTTCTTC.

This sequence joins TRBV7-2 and TRBJ2-5; tentatively, D is TRBD1 (6 bases). With 5 bases removed from V and 4 bases from J, the gap between germline ends came to 11 bases. Germline V gives CDR1 SGHTA, CDR2 FQGNSA. This CDR3 spans 13 amino acids. The CDR3 sequence: CASSLGRGETQYF. The CDR3 DNA follows: TGTGCCAGCAGCCTCGGCAGGGGAGAGACCCAGTACTTC.

The chain has TRBV2 and TRBJ1-4, with D possibly being TRBD1 (6 bases). The germline V gene encodes CDR1 SNHLY and CDR2 FYNNEI. The CDR3 sequence is 15 residues long. V lost 6 bases and J 5 bases, leaving 16 bases between the germline ends. CDR3 in DNA: TGTGCCAGCAGCCGAGGCCGGGACAACAATGAAAAACTGTTTTTT. It translates to CASSRGRDNNEKLFF.

This chain joins TRBV6-1 and TRBJ1-1; D gene unclear. This CDR3 spans 14 amino acids. Trimming shortened V by 0 bases and J by 2 bases, and 7 bases separated the two germline ends. The germline V gene has CDR1 MNHNS and CDR2 SASEGT. The CDR3 sequence: CASSEAGGNTEAFF. The DNA of the CDR3 is TGTGCCAGCAGTGAAGCGGGAGGTAACACTGAAGCTTTCTTT.

In this sample, this clone turned up once. The rearrangement joins TRBV12-1 to TRBJ2-3; the D call of TRBD1 is as the table states it, not checked on the DNA. TRBV12-1 is deemed a pseudogene. This CDR3 comprises 18 residues. The DNA of the CDR3 is TGTGCCAGCAGCCCACCCTTCGACAGGGCGCTCTGGCCAGATACGCAGTATTTT. Its protein is CASSPPFDRALWPDTQYF.

CDR3 sequence (DNA): TGCAGTGCTGGTGATGGAGCGGGAGGGTTCAATGAGCAGTTCTTC. It specifies CSAGDGAGGFNEQFF. This rearrangement joins TRBV20-1 to TRBJ2-1, with 10 bases lining up with TRBD2. Germline trimming cut 5 bases from V and 6 bases from J; bases unmatched to any gene: 10. The CDR3 loop spans 15 amino acids. Germline V gives CDR1 DFQATT, CDR2 SNEGSKA (reference sequence).

J is TRBJ1-4 and V is TRBV15, with D possibly matching TRBD1 (6 bases). The CDR3 spans 15 residues. From germline, CDR1 is LNHNV and CDR2 YYDKDF (reference sequence). V dropped 0 bases and J dropped 7 bases, with 12 bases sitting between them. The CDR3 loop is CATSRDRGWSEKLFF. In DNA form, the CDR3 reads TGTGCCACCAGCAGAGATAGGGGGTGGAGTGAAAAACTGTTTTTT. Based on the CDR3 plus reference TRBV15 and TRBJ1-4, the full variable domain is DAMVIQNPRYQVTQFGKPVTLSCSQTLNHNVMYWYQQKSSQAPKLLFHYYDKDFNNEADTPDNFQSRRPNTSFCFLDIRSPGLGDTAMYLCATSRDRGWSEKLFFGSGTQLSVL.

This chain joins TRBV5-8 and TRBJ2-2; TRBD1 might be the D (7 bases). The CDR3 is 16 amino acids. Looked up from germline, CDR1 is SGHTS and CDR2 is YDEGEE. Trimming removed 3 bases at V and 1 base at J, with 13 bases between. CDR3 in DNA: TGTGCCAGCAGCTCCCGGGGGACAGAGAACACCGGGGAGCTGTTTTTT. Amino acid sequence: CASSSRGTENTGELFF.

The rearrangement links TRBV6-5 to TRBJ2-7, with 10 bases matching TRBD1. The CDR3 contains 15 residues. Germline V lookup: CDR1 MNHEY, CDR2 SVGAGI. The V gene end was trimmed by 2 bases and the J gene end by 4 bases; junction bases not matched to a gene: 5. As DNA, the CDR3 is TGTGCCAGCAGTTACACCCGGGACAGGGGTTACGAGCAGTACTTC. Protein product: CASSYTRDRGYEQYF.

This clone came up once. This chain uses TRBV7-9 with TRBJ2-3; a weak D match, TRBD2 (5 bases). Germline V gene data show CDR1 as SEHNR and CDR2 as FQNEAQ (reference sequence). V was shortened by 1 base and J by 2 bases, with 7 bases between the two germline ends. The CDR3 loop spans 14 amino acids. The CDR3 sequence: CASSLEAATDTQYF. In DNA, the CDR3 is TGTGCCAGCAGCTTAGAAGCGGCCACAGATACGCAGTATTTT.

The chain employs TRBV4-1 and TRBJ1-4; 9 bases line up with TRBD1. CDR1 is MGHRA, CDR2 YSYEKL, per germline. Trimming cost V 4 bases and J 7 bases; bases outside gene matches: 4. CDR3 length: 14 amino acids. CDR3 amino acids: CASSRGTGSEKLFF. As DNA, the CDR3 is TGCGCCAGCAGCCGAGGGACAGGGAGTGAAAAACTGTTTTTT.

The chain is built from TRBV2 and TRBJ2-3; D ambiguous. Germline V CDR1 and CDR2: SNHLY, FYNNEI. This CDR3 has 13 amino acids. The V end was cut by 2 bases, the J end by 4 bases, with 7 bases between. CDR3 in amino acids: CASSEQNPDTQYF. The CDR3 DNA follows: TGTGCCAGCAGTGAACAGAATCCAGATACGCAGTATTTT.